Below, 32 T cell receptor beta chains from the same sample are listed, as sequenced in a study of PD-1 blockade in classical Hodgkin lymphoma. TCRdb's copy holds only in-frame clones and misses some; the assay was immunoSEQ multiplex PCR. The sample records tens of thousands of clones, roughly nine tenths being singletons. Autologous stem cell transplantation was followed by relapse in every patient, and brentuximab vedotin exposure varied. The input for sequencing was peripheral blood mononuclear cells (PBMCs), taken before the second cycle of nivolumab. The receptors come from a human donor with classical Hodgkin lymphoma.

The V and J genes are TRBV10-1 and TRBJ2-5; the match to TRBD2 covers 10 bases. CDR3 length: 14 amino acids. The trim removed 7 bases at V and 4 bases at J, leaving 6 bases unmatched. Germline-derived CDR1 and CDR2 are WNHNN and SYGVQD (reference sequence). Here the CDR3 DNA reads TGCGCCAGCAACCAACTAGCGGGACTAGAGACCCAGTACTTC. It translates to CASNQLAGLETQYF.

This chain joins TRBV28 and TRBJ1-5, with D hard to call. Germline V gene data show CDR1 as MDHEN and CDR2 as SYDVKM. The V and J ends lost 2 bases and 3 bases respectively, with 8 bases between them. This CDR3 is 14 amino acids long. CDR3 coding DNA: TGTGCCAGCAGTTTAGGGAGGGACAATCAGCCCCAGCATTTT. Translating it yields CASSLGRDNQPQHF.

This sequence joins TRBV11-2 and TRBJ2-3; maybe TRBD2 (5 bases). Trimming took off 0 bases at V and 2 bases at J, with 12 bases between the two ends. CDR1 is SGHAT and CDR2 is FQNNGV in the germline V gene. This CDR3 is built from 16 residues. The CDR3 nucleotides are TGTGCCAGCAGCTTAGAAGGGAGCTACTCCACAGATACGCAGTATTTT. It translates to CASSLEGSYSTDTQYF.

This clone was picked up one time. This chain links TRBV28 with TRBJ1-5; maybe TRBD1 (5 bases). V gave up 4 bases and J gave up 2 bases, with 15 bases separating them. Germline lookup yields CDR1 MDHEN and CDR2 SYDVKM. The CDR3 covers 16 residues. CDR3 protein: CASSSGGRRGNQPQHF. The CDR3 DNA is TGTGCCAGCAGTTCTGGGGGGAGGAGAGGCAATCAGCCCCAGCATTTT.

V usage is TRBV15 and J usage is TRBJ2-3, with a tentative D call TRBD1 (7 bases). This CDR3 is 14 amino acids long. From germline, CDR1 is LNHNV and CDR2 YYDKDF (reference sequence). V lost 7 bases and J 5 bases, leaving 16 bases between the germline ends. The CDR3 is CATKTGRGGDTQYF. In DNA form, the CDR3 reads TGTGCCACCAAGACAGGGCGGGGAGGAGATACGCAGTATTTT.

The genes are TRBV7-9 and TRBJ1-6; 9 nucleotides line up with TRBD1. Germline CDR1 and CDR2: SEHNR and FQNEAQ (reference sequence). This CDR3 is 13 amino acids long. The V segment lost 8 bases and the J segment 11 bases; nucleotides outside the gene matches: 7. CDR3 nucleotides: TGTGCCAGCTCGGACAGGGGCTTAGCACCCCTCCACTTT. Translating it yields CASSDRGLAPLHF.

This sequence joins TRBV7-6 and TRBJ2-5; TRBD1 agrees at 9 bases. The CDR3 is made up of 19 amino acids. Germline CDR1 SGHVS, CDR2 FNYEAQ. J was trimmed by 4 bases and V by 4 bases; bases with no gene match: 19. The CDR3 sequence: CASSSFRGSGTGRIETQYF. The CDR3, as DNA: TGTGCCAGCAGCTCCTTTAGGGGGAGCGGGACAGGGAGGATAGAGACCCAGTACTTC.

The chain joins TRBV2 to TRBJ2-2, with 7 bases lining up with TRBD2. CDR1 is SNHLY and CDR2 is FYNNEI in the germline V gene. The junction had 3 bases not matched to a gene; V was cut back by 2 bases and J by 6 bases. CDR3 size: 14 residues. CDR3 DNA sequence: TGTGCCAGCAGTGAATTGCGGGAGCCCGGGGAGCTGTTTTTT. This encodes CASSELREPGELFF.

The CDR3 is CASSRYEVINTGELFF. CDR3 nucleotides: TGTGCCAGCTCACGGTATGAAGTTATAAACACCGGGGAGCTGTTTTTT. The chain carries TRBV18 and TRBJ2-2; D ambiguous. Deletions cut 4 bases from V and 2 bases from J, with 14 bases between. The CDR3 loop spans 16 amino acids. CDR1 and CDR2 from the germline V gene are KGHSH and LQKENI. Combining the CDR3 with reference TRBV18 and TRBJ2-2 gives the whole variable domain NAGVMQNPRHLVRRRGQEARLRCSPMKGHSHVYWYRQLPEEGLKFMVYLQKENIIDESGMPKERFSAEFPKEGPSILRIQQVVRGDSAAYFCASSRYEVINTGELFFGEGSRLTVL.

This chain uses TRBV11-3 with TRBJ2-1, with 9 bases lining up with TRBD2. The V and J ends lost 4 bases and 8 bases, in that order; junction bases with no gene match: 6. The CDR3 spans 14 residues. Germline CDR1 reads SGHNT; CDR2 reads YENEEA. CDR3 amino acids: CASSSSGGSDEQFF. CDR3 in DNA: TGTGCCAGCAGCTCGAGCGGGGGGAGTGATGAGCAGTTCTTC.

The CDR3 loop reads CAWSKYRAPYEQYF. The CDR3 coding sequence is TGTGCCTGGAGTAAGTACAGGGCCCCCTACGAGCAGTACTTC. The chain uses TRBV30 and TRBJ2-7; tentatively, D is TRBD1 (6 bases). The germline V and J ends were trimmed by 2 bases and 2 bases, with 13 bases remaining between them. The length of the CDR3 is 14 residues. CDR1 is GTSNPN and CDR2 is SVGIG in the germline V gene (reference sequence).

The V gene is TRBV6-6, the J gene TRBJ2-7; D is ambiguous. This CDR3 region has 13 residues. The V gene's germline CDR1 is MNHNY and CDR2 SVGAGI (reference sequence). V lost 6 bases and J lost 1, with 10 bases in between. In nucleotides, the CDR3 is TGTGCCAGCAGCCCCACCGGATCCTACGAGCAGTACTTC. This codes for CASSPTGSYEQYF.

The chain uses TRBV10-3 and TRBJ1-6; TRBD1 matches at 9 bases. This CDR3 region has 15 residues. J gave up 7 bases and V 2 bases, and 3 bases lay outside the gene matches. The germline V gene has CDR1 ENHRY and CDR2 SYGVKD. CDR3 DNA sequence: TGTGCCATCAGTGAGACCGGGACAGGGAATTCACCCCTCCACTTT. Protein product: CAISETGTGNSPLHF.

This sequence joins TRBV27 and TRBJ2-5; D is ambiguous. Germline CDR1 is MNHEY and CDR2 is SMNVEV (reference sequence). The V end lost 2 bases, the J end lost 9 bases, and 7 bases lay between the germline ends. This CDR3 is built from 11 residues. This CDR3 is CASSLGPAQYF. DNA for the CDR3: TGTGCCAGCAGTTTAGGACCGGCCCAGTACTTC.

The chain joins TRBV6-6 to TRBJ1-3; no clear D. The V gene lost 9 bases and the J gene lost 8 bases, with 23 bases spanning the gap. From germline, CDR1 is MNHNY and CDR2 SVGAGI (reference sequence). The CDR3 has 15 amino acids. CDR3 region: CASRNHRVSVDTIYF. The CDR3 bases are TGTGCCAGTAGGAACCACCGGGTGTCCGTGGACACCATATATTTT.

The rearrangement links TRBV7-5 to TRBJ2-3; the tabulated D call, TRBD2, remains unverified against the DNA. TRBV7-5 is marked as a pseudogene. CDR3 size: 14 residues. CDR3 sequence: CVRSSGVLSNTQYF. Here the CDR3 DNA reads TGTGTCAGAAGCTCCGGGGTTTTGTCAAATACGCAGTATTTT.

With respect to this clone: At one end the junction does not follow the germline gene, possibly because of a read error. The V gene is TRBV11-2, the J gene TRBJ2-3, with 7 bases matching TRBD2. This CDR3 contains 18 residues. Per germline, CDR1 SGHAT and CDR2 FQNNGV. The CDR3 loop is CASSSVGGLREFTNTQYF. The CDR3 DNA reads TGTGCCAGCAGCTCGGTGGGGGGTTTGCGGGAGTTCACAAATACGCAGTATTTT.

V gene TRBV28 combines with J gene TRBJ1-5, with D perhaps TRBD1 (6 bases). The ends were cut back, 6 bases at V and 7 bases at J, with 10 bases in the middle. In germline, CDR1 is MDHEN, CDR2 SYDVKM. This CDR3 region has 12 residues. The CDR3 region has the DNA TGTGCCAGCAGACAGGGTGGACAGCCCCAGCATTTT. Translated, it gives CASRQGGQPQHF.

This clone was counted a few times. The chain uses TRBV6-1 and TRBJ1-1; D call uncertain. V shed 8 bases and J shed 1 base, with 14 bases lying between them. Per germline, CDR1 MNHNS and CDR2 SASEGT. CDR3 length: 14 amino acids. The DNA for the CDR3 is TGTGCCAGCTTTGGATGGACCTCGAACACTGAAGCTTTCTTT. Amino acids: CASFGWTSNTEAFF.

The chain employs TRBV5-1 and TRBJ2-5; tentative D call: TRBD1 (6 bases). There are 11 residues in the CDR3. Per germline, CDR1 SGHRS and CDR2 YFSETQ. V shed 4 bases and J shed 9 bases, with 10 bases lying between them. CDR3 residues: CASSKQGPQYF. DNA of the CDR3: TGCGCCAGCAGCAAGCAGGGGCCCCAGTACTTC.

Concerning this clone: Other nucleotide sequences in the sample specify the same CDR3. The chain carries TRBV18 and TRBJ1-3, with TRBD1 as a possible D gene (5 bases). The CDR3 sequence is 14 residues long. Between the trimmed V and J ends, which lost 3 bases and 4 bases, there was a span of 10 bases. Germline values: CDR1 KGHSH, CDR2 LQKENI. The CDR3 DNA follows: TGTGCCAGCTCACCCGGGACGTCCGGAAACACCATATATTTT. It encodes CASSPGTSGNTIYF.

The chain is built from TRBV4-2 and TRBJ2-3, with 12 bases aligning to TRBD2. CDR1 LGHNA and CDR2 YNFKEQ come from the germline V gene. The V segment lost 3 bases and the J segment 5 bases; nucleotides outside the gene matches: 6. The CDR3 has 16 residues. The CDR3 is CASSQETSGSGDTQYF. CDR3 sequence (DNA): TGTGCCAGCAGCCAGGAGACTAGCGGGAGCGGAGATACGCAGTATTTT.

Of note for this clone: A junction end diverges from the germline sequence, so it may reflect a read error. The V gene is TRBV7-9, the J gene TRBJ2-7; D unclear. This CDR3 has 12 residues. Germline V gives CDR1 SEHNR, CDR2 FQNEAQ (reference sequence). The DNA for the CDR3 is TGTGCCAGCGGCTTTCACCCCTACGAGCAGTACTTC. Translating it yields CASGFHPYEQYF.

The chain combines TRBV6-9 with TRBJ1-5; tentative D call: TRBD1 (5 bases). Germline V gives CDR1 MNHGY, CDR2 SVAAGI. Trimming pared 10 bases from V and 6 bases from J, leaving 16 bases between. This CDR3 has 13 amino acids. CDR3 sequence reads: CANHRGFGQPQHF. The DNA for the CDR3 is TGTGCCAATCATCGGGGCTTTGGTCAGCCCCAGCATTTT.

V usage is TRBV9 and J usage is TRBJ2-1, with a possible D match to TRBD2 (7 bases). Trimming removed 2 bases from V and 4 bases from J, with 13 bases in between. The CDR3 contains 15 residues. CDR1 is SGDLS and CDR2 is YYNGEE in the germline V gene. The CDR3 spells CASSVGGGEYNEQFF. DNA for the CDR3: TGTGCCAGCAGCGTGGGAGGGGGAGAATACAATGAGCAGTTCTTC.

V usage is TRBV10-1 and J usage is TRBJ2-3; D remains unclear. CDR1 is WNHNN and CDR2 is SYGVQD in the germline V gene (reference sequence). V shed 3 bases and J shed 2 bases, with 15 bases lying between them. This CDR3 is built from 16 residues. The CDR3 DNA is TGCGCCAGCAGTGAAGTAGCTGGCCGCGACACAGATACGCAGTATTTT. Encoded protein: CASSEVAGRDTDTQYF.

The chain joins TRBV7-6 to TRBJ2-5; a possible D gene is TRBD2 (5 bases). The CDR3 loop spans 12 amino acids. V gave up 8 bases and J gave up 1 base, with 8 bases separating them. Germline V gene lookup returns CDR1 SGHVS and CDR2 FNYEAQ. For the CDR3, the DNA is TGTGCCAGCGCGCTAGCCCAAGAGACCCAGTACTTC. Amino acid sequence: CASALAQETQYF. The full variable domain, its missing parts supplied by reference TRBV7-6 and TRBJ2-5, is GAGVSQSPRYKVTKRGQDVALRCDPISGHVSLYWYRQALGQGPEFLTYFNYEAQQDKSGLPNDRFSAERPEGSISTLTIQRTEQRDSAMYRCASALAQETQYFGPGTRLLVL.

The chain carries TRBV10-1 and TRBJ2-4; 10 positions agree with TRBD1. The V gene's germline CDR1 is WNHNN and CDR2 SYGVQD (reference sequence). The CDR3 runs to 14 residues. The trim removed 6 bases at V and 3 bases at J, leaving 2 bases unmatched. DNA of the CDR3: TGCGCCAGCAGAGGACAGGGGGACAAAAACATTCAGTACTTC. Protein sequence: CASRGQGDKNIQYF.

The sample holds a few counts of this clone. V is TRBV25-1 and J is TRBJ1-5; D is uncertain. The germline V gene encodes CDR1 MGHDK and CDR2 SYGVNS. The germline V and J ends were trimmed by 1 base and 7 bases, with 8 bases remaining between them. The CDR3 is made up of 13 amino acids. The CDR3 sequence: CASSESTFQPQHF. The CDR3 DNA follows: TGTGCCAGCAGTGAATCTACTTTCCAGCCCCAGCATTTT.

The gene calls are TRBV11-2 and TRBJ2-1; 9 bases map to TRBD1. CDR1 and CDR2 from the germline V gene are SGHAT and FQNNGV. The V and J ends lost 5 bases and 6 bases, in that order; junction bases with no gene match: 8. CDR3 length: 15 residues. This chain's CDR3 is CASSPPGQGSNEQFF. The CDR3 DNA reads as TGTGCCAGCAGCCCACCGGGACAGGGAAGCAATGAGCAGTTCTTC.

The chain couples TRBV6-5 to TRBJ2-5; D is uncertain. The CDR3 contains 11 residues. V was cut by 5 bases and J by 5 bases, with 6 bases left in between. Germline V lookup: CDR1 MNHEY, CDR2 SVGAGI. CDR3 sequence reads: CASSVLETQYF. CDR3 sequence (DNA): TGTGCCAGCAGTGTTCTGGAGACCCAGTACTTC.

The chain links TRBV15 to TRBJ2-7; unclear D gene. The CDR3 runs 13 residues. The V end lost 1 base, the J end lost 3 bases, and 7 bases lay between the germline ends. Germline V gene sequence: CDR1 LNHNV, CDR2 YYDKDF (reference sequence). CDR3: CATSRGSDYEQYF. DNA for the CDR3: TGTGCCACCAGCAGAGGGTCAGACTACGAGCAGTACTTC.